There are a few counts of the clone carrying this TCR beta chain. This entry is derived from a study of blood T cell repertoires in COVID-19. Study as a whole: Whether acute or convalescent, the COVID-19 samples came from the United States, Italy and Spain. T cells, B-cell-depleted T cells, or PBMCs supplied cDNA or gDNA.

CDR1 and CDR2 from the germline V gene are SGHRS and YFSETQ. After removal of 3 bases from V and 2 bases from J, the junction contained 12 bases not matched to a gene. The CDR3 is 17 amino acids. Per the study methods: Reference gene primer amplification in the assay estimated nucleated cell counts. Profiling relied on immunoSEQ multiplex PCR, and the TCRdb table lists in-frame clones only, not all of them. For V, J and clone size, that table is used; D and trimming come from the DNA. This sample carries approximately 89,000 clones, over 75% of them seen once, and the ten largest clones take 10% to 15%.

This clonotype was sampled from a human donor in a cohort sampled during active COVID-19. The sequencing sample was made of peripheral blood. This chain uses TRBV5-1 with TRBJ2-7, with 9 bases aligning to TRBD1. The CDR3: CASSSRHRQGETYEQYF. DNA of the CDR3: TGCGCCAGCAGCTCCCGTCATAGACAGGGGGAAACCTACGAGCAGTACTTC.